Listed here are 8 T cell receptor beta chains from one sample, sequenced in a study of tumor-infiltrating lymphocytes in primary liver carcinoma. For blood RNA, unsorted whole blood served as the source, and germline DNA was extracted too. Making TCR beta cDNA involved approximately 480 ng total RNA and a constant-region primer. Sequencing libraries for TCR beta derived from three nested multiplex PCR rounds that used slightly modified ARM-PCR. In the first two PCR rounds, TRBV1-TRBV30 forward primers were paired with a C-beta reverse primer, and each round lasted approximately 9 cycles. One entry per CDR3 protein, called by TCRdb with MiXCR from the multiplex PCR reads. The table includes 310,000 or so distinct CDR3 sequences, 50% to 60% detected once. Sequenced: peripheral blood. Source of these receptors: a woman in her twenties or thirties with primary liver carcinoma and hepatitis B virus infection.

The chain combines TRBV6-2 or TRBV6-3 with TRBJ2-5, with TRBD1 identical over 7 bases. This CDR3 is built from 14 residues. Germline V lookup: CDR1 MNHEY, CDR2 SVGEGT. Trimming removed 5 bases from V and 4 bases from J; junction bases left unmatched: 7. CDR3 amino acids: CASSLGTAPETQYF. The CDR3 DNA follows: TGTGCCAGCAGTCTCGGGACAGCACCAGAGACCCAGTACTTC.

This clonotype was found a few times. The chain combines TRBV29-1 with TRBJ1-1; D is unclear. Germline V CDR1 and CDR2: SQVTM, ANQGSEA. V lost 1 base and J 6 bases, leaving 9 bases between the germline ends. This CDR3 is built from 12 residues. The CDR3 DNA reads TGCAGCGTTGAAGCCTCCGTGGCTGAAGCTTTCTTT. Its translation: CSVEASVAEAFF.

This clonotype was counted at least ten times. V and J are TRBV4-3 and TRBJ2-1; 7 bases match TRBD1. This CDR3 region has 16 residues. Germline V CDR1 and CDR2: LGHNA, YSLEER. Losses at the gene ends were 5 bases for V and 2 bases for J; bases not matched to a gene: 9. The CDR3: CASSSAAGGAYNEQFF. For the CDR3, the DNA is TGCGCCAGCAGCTCTGCTGCAGGGGGAGCCTACAATGAGCAGTTCTTC.

This clonotype was seen only a few times. The gene calls are TRBV4-1 and TRBJ2-1; possibly TRBD2 for D (6 bases). This CDR3 comprises 15 residues. Germline loops: CDR1 MGHRA, CDR2 YSYEKL. V shed 4 bases and J shed 8 bases, with 18 bases lying between them. CDR3 sequence (DNA): TGCGCCAGCAGCCTTTCCCCGGGAGTGATCGATGAGCAGTTCTTC. Amino acids: CASSLSPGVIDEQFF.

In the case of this clonotype: A much larger clone sits a single nucleotide away, making a read error possible. The V call is TRBV14, the J call TRBJ1-1; D is uncertain. Germline V lookup: CDR1 SGHDN, CDR2 FVKESK. The CDR3 is 15 amino acids. The CDR3 reads CASNQDRATVTEAFF. The CDR3, as DNA: TGTGCCAGCAACCAAGATCGAGCCACGGTCACTGAAGCTTTCTTT.

The chain employs TRBV7-8 and TRBJ2-3; D not resolved. Germline assignment: CDR1 SGHVS and CDR2 FQNEAQ. V shed 4 bases and J shed 4 bases, with 15 bases lying between them. The CDR3 spans 15 residues. The CDR3 loop reads CASSSLRFGADTQYF. For the CDR3, the DNA is TGTGCCAGCAGCTCACTCCGTTTCGGAGCAGATACGCAGTATTTT.

A word on this clonotype: The CDR3 ends on some other residue instead of the conserved phenylalanine or tryptophan, so this is likely a read error. V gene TRBV11-1 combines with J gene TRBJ2-1; 9 positions agree with TRBD2. There are 17 residues in the CDR3. In germline, CDR1 is SGHAT, CDR2 FQDESV (reference sequence). The CDR3 sequence: CASSQTSGWSSYNEQFV. The CDR3 DNA sequence: TGTGCTAGCAGTCAGACTAGCGGTTGGAGCTCCTACAATGAGCAGTTCGTC.

The V call is TRBV6-1, the J call TRBJ2-3; 9 nucleotides match TRBD2. The germline V gene encodes CDR1 MNHNS and CDR2 SASEGT. V lost 6 bases, J lost 5 bases, and 6 bases stayed unmatched. The CDR3 is 14 amino acids. This CDR3 reads CASRSGGKGDTQYF. The CDR3 nucleotides are TGTGCCAGCAGGAGCGGGGGGAAGGGAGATACGCAGTATTTT.